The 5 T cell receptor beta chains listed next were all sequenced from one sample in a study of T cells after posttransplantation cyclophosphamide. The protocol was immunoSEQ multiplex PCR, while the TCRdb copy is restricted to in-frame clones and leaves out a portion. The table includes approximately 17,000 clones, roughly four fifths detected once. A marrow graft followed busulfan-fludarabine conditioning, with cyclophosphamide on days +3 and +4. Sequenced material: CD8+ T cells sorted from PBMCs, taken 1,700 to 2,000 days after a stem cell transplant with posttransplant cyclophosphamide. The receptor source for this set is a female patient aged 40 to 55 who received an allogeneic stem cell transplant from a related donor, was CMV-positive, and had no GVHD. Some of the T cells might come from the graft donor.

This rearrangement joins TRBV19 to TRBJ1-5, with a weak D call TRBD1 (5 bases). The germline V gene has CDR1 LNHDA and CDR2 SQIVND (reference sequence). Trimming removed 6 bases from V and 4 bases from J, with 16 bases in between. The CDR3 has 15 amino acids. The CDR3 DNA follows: TGTGCCAGTAGCCGGGGGGGATTGGGAAATCAGCCCCAGCATTTT. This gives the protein CASSRGGLGNQPQHF. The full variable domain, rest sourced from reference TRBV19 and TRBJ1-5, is DGGITQSPKYLFRKEGQNVTLSCEQNLNHDAMYWYRQDPGQGLRLIYYSQIVNDFQKGDIAEGYSVSREKKESFPLTVTSAQKNPTAFYLCASSRGGLGNQPQHFGDGTRLSIL.

CDR3: CASRSGRGEAFF. CDR3 bases: TGTGCCAGCAGGTCAGGGAGGGGAGAAGCTTTCTTT. The V gene is TRBV11-2, the J gene TRBJ1-1; maybe TRBD1 (5 bases). V was cut by 6 bases and J by 8 bases, with 13 bases left in between. Germline-derived CDR1 and CDR2 are SGHAT and FQNNGV. CDR3 length: 12 residues.

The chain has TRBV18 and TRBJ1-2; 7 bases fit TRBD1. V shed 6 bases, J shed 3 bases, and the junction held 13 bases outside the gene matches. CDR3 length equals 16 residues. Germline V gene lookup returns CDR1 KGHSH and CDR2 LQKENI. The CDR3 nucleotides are TGTGCCAGCTCCCCCGACAGGGTTGGGGCTCACTATGGCTACACCTTC. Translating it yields CASSPDRVGAHYGYTF.

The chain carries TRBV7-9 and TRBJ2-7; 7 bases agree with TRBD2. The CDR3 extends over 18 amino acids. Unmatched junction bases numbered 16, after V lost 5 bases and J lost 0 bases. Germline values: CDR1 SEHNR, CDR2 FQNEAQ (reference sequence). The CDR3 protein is CASSPAWGVAGDSYEQYF. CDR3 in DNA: TGTGCCAGCAGCCCCGCGTGGGGTGTAGCGGGCGACTCCTACGAGCAGTACTTC.

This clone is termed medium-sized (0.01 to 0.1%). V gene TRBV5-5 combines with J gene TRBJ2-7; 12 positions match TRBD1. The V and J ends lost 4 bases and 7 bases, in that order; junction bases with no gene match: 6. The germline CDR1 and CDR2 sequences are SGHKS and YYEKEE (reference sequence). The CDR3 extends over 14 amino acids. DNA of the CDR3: TGTGCCAGCAGCGAGGGACAGGGGGCCCGAGAGCAGTACTTC. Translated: CASSEGQGAREQYF.